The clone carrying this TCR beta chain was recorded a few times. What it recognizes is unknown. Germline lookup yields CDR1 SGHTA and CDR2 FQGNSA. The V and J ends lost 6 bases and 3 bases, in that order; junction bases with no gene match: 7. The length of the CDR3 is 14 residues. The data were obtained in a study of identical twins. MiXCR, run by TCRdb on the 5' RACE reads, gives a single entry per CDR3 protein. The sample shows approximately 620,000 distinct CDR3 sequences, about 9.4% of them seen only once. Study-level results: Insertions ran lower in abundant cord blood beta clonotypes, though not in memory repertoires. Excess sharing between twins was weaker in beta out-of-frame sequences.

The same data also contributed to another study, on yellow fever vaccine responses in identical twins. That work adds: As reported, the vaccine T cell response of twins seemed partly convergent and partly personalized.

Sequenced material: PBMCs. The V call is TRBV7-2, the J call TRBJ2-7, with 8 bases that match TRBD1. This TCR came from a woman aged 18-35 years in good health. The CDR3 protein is CASRPRTGNYEQYF. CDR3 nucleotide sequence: TGTGCCAGCAGGCCCCGGACAGGGAACTACGAGCAGTACTTC.